The source of this T cell receptor beta chain is a study of CXCR3-negative and CXCR3-positive naive CD8 T cells (dated 2019 in TCRdb). Regarding the complete study: Approximately 140 million TRB reads were obtained in total, roughly 1.5 +/- 0.3 million reads per library. Data from roughly eleven donors, pooled across two independent experiments, went into the diversity and physicochemical repertoire analyses. Naive subsets from a handful of donors and memory cells from 3 donors were included in the TRBV-TRBJ cluster analysis.

Overall study outcomes, separate from this receptor: Because surface CD5, which is linked to self-reactivity in mice, was comparable between the naive subsets, TCR interaction strength was also inferred from TRB CDR3 physicochemical properties. Compared with CXCR3-negative naive cells, CXCR3-positive naive cells had TRB CDR3s with higher hydrophobicity (lower Kidera factor 4), lower energy, and higher strength and volume indices. Freshly isolated PBMCs were used for most assays because CXCR3 expression went down partially after cryopreservation. Repertoire diversity was comparably high in both naive subsets but much lower in memory CD8+ T cells. Similar TRBV-TRBJ usage was shown by naive CXCR3-negative and CXCR3-positive cells from the same donor, whereas distinct patterns were shown by memory cells.

Each CD8+ T cell subset was flow-sorted in triplicate, with roughly 330,000 cells per subset placed directly into RLT lysis buffer. To exclude memory contaminants, naive CD8+ T cells were stringently defined as CD45RO-CCR7+CD27+CD95-. Using standard density gradient centrifugation, peripheral blood mononuclear cells were isolated from buffy coats. Naive CXCR3-negative and CXCR3-positive CD8+ T cells were flow-sorted using a FACSAria III. Total RNA was extracted from sorted cells with an RNeasy Mini Kit. A word on this clonotype: This clone's antigen is unknown.

The sequencing machine was a NextSeq 550. The Human TCR Profiling Kit (MiLaboratory) was used to prepare UMI-labeled 5' RACE TRB cDNA libraries. The full amount of extracted RNA was used for cDNA synthesis, and the full amount of resulting cDNA was used for PCR amplification. Libraries were prepared in parallel with an identical number of PCR cycles. On the study's bioinformatics: With a minimum of two reads required per UMI, MIGEC and MiXCR pulled out about 49,000 +/- 11,000 unique UMI-labeled TRB cDNA molecules from each library. On average, roughly 40,000 +/- 10,000 functional in-frame TRB CDR3 nucleotide clonotypes lacking stop codons were found per library. Diversity metrics, including normalized Shannon-Wiener and Chao1, were computed in VDJtools after downsampling to 5000 UMI-labeled TRB molecules per sample. VDJtools computed clonotype-size-weighted physicochemical properties of the central five CDR3 residues: interaction energy, strength, volume and Kidera factor 4. TCRdb reprocessed the sequencing reads and holds a single record per CDR3 protein sequence, with no DNA. Here the V and J calls rest on TCRdb's processing, not on the authors' analysis. The sample table records 70,000 to 95,000 distinct CDR3 sequences. Clones ranked in the top ten supply about 1.5% of the sample.

The CDR3 measures 14 amino acids from cysteine to phenylalanine. No DNA has been recorded. CDR1 SGHTA and CDR2 FQGNSA are derived from the germline V gene. The sequence links TRBV7-2 to TRBJ2-2; the D gene TCRdb calls, TRBD1, cannot be checked with no DNA. Sequences were obtained from naive CXCR3- CD8+ T cells from blood. The sample's cell subset or site label is to be understood as: CD45RO-CCR7+CD27+CD95- naive CD8+ T cells lacking CXCR3 (TNR3-). The source of this sequence is a human donor in good health. Some clones in this sample may be carry-over from other donors' samples. The CDR3 amino acid sequence is: CASSSIQGAGELFF.